The clone carrying this TCR beta chain was seen once. Antigen unknown. TRB rearrangements spanning V, D and J were amplified using mixed TRB-A/B primers. From the multiplex PCR reads, TCRdb called clonotypes with MiXCR, one entry per CDR3 protein. Of 3,500 or so distinct CDR3 sequences in the sample, about 35% were seen once. The template was genomic DNA from peripheral blood, not RNA. The V and J ends lost 6 bases and 8 bases, in that order; junction bases with no gene match: 9. CDR3 length: 13 residues. Germline V gene sequence: CDR1 MNHEY, CDR2 SVGAGI. The data belong to a study of T cell repertoires in aging, cancer and after chemotherapy. Study details: Healthy donor repertoires were recorded over several months to years and showed clear clonal overlap.

General study results and limits: Median generation probability rose over the chemotherapy interval in each cancer cohort, suggesting rebound thymic output.

This chain connects TRBV6-5 to TRBJ1-2; TRBD1 agrees at 7 bases. Source material: blood. The receptor was isolated from a human donor in good health. The DNA for the CDR3 is TGTGCCAGCAGGTCGGACAGGCGCGGGGGCTACACCTTC. Amino acid sequence: CASRSDRRGGYTF.